The 15 T cell receptor beta chains below were found in one sample sequenced in a study of blood T cell repertoires in COVID-19. Profiled with immunoSEQ multiplex PCR; TCRdb holds only in-frame clones, not every one. Here the sample spans 300,000 to 400,000 clones, approximately 90% being singletons. Sequencing was performed on PBMCs or T cells enriched from blood (not recorded which). The origin of the receptors is a woman in her thirties with acute COVID-19.

The sample holds a few counts of this clone. The V and J genes are TRBV10-2 and TRBJ1-6; possibly TRBD1 for D (5 bases). The CDR3 consists of 12 residues. The germline CDR1 and CDR2 sequences are WSHSY and SAAADI. V gave up 2 bases and J gave up 14 bases, with 10 bases separating them. Written as DNA, the CDR3 is TGCGCCAGCAGTGAGGACAGTTCTTCCCTCCACTTT. Its protein product is CASSEDSSSLHF.

This chain uses TRBV15 with TRBJ1-4; D gene unclear. CDR1 is LNHNV and CDR2 is YYDKDF in the germline V gene (reference sequence). V was clipped by 2 bases and J by 4 bases, with 11 bases between them. This CDR3 has 15 residues. The CDR3 nucleotides are TGTGCCACCAGCAGAACCGGGATGGATAATGAAAAACTGTTTTTT. Residues: CATSRTGMDNEKLFF.

This clone occurred a few times. V is TRBV19 and J is TRBJ1-5, with a weak D call TRBD1 (6 bases). Between the trimmed V and J ends, which lost 4 bases and 1 base, there was a span of 23 bases. CDR1 and CDR2 (germline): LNHDA, SQIVND (reference sequence). The length of the CDR3 is 19 residues. The CDR3 nucleotides are TGTGCCAGTAGTACGCCCGAGGACAGACGGGGTATAAGCAATCAGCCCCAGCATTTT. Protein sequence: CASSTPEDRRGISNQPQHF.

The chain carries TRBV7-2 and TRBJ1-3; possibly TRBD1 for D (6 bases). The germline V gene encodes CDR1 SGHTA and CDR2 FQGNSA. This CDR3 spans 13 amino acids. With 5 bases removed from V and 9 bases from J, the gap between germline ends came to 14 bases. The CDR3 coding sequence is TGTGCCAGCAGCCCGCTGCCAGGGGCCACCATATATTTT. Its translation: CASSPLPGATIYF.

The chain has TRBV9 and TRBJ1-1; 8 nucleotides align to TRBD1. With V trimmed by 6 bases and J by 4 bases, 11 bases remained unmatched. The germline CDR1 and CDR2 sequences are SGDLS and YYNGEE. The CDR3 has 15 residues. The DNA of the CDR3 is TGTGCCAGCACCCCCCGGGACAGGATATCCACTGAAGCTTTCTTT. Translated: CASTPRDRISTEAFF.

This chain joins TRBV12-5 and TRBJ2-7, with TRBD2 matching over 7 bases. V gave up 5 bases and J gave up 3 bases; unmatched junction bases: 1. The CDR3 contains 12 residues. Germline V CDR1 and CDR2: LGHNT, FRNRAP. CDR3: CASGGRGYEQYF. The CDR3 region has the DNA TGTGCTAGTGGTGGGAGGGGCTACGAGCAGTACTTC.

The gene calls are TRBV2 and TRBJ1-6; D is uncertain. V gave up 7 bases and J gave up 5 bases, with 9 bases separating them. CDR3 length: 13 residues. Germline V gene lookup returns CDR1 SNHLY and CDR2 FYNNEI. The chain's CDR3 is CASMFDNNSPLHF. The CDR3 coding sequence is TGTGCCAGCATGTTTGACAATAATTCACCCCTCCACTTT. The full variable domain, completed using reference TRBV2 and TRBJ1-6, is EPEVTQTPSHQVTQMGQEVILRCVPISNHLYFYWYRQILGQKVEFLVSFYNNEISEKSEIFDDQFSVERPDGSNFTLKIRSTKLEDSAMYFCASMFDNNSPLHFGNGTRLTVT.

Only one count was recorded for this clone. The chain couples TRBV29-1 to TRBJ1-5; D is unclear. Per the germline V gene, CDR1 is SQVTM and CDR2 is ANQGSEA. The CDR3 extends over 14 amino acids. Here the CDR3 reads CSATTDFSNQPQHF. DNA for the CDR3: TGCAGTGCAACCACGGACTTTAGCAATCAGCCCCAGCATTTT.

The V and J genes are TRBV25-1 and TRBJ1-4, with D possibly matching TRBD1 (6 bases). CDR1 MGHDK and CDR2 SYGVNS come from the germline V gene. CDR3 size: 16 residues. The V and J ends lost 5 bases and 4 bases respectively, with 17 bases between them. The CDR3 region has the DNA TGTGCCAGCAGTCCAATTGGGAGGGGGGATAATGAAAAACTGTTTTTT. Its translation: CASSPIGRGDNEKLFF.

This clone was seen once. The V and J genes are TRBV7-3 and TRBJ1-1; D is perhaps TRBD1 (6 bases). The CDR3 contains 15 residues. Germline CDR1 and CDR2: SGHTA and FQGTGA. The V gene lost 2 bases and the J gene lost 2 bases, with 12 bases spanning the gap. The CDR3 sequence: CASSLSGRGNTEAFF. The CDR3 DNA sequence: TGTGCCAGCAGCTTATCCGGCAGGGGAAACACTGAAGCTTTCTTT.

The V and J genes are TRBV5-5 and TRBJ1-5; TRBD1 matches at 9 bases. The V and J ends lost 5 bases and 7 bases, in that order; junction bases with no gene match: 7. CDR1 and CDR2 from the germline V gene are SGHKS and YYEKEE (reference sequence). This CDR3 has 14 residues. The DNA of the CDR3 is TGTGCCAGCAGGCGGACAGGGGAAGACCAGCCCCAGCATTTT. Translated, it gives CASRRTGEDQPQHF.

The chain employs TRBV30 and TRBJ2-7; 11 positions agree with TRBD1. The trim removed 1 base at V and 4 bases at J, leaving 3 bases unmatched. CDR3 length: 14 amino acids. Germline V gene lookup returns CDR1 GTSNPN and CDR2 SVGIG (reference sequence). CDR3 amino acids: CAWSGGTGGYEQYF. CDR3 nucleotide sequence: TGTGCCTGGAGTGGAGGGACAGGGGGTTACGAGCAGTACTTC.

The gene calls are TRBV5-1 and TRBJ1-4; 8 positions agree with TRBD1. Looked up from germline, CDR1 is SGHRS and CDR2 is YFSETQ. Trimming cost V 4 bases and J 1 base; bases outside gene matches: 6. CDR3 length: 16 amino acids. CDR3 region: CASSLFTGGTNEKLFF. In nucleotides, the CDR3 is TGCGCCAGCAGCCTTTTTACAGGGGGAACTAATGAAAAACTGTTTTTT.

The CDR3 DNA is TGTGCCAGCAGCCGCGGCTGGGGCGATACGCAGTATTTT. Translation gives CASSRGWGDTQYF. The chain recombines TRBV11-3 with TRBJ2-3; maybe TRBD1 (5 bases). The germline V gene has CDR1 SGHNT and CDR2 YENEEA. Trimming took off 5 bases at V and 6 bases at J, with 12 bases between the two ends. The length of the CDR3 is 13 residues. Complete variable domain (other parts from reference TRBV11-3 and TRBJ2-3): EAGVVQSPRYKIIEKKQPVAFWCNPISGHNTLYWYLQNLGQGPELLIRYENEEAVDDSQLPKDRFSAERLKGVDSTLKIQPAELGDSAVYLCASSRGWGDTQYFGPGTRLTVL.

A few counts support this clone. This rearrangement joins TRBV29-1 to TRBJ1-1; D not resolved. This CDR3 region has 11 residues. Germline V gene lookup returns CDR1 SQVTM and CDR2 ANQGSEA. Trimming pared 3 bases from V and 8 bases from J, leaving 10 bases between. The CDR3 DNA reads as TGCAGCGTTGAGGCGGGTCGGGAAGCTTTCTTT. It encodes CSVEAGREAFF.